The clone carrying this TCR beta chain was picked up one time. Antigen: not known. Germline V gene data show CDR1 as KGHSH and CDR2 as LQKENI. CDR3 size: 11 residues. Between the trimmed V and J ends, which lost 3 bases and 4 bases, there was a span of 4 bases. This sample is drawn from a study of cytomegalovirus exposure and HLA in healthy donors. General observations from the study: Later, an analysis found that common viral pathogens appeared to be linked with several of the most significant clusters.

The study ran its PCR with 60 Vbeta and 13 Jbeta primers. The assay was immunoSEQ multiplex PCR, and TCRdb's table has in-frame clones only and misses some. The sample yields tens of thousands of clones, approximately 76% seen once. The sequence derives from a man between 50 and 59 years old in good health and CMV-seronegative. J is TRBJ2-7 and V is TRBV18; D is uncertain. What was sequenced was PBMCs. CDR3 region: CASSPQYEQYF. The CDR3 DNA sequence: TGTGCCAGCTCACCCCAATACGAGCAGTACTTC.